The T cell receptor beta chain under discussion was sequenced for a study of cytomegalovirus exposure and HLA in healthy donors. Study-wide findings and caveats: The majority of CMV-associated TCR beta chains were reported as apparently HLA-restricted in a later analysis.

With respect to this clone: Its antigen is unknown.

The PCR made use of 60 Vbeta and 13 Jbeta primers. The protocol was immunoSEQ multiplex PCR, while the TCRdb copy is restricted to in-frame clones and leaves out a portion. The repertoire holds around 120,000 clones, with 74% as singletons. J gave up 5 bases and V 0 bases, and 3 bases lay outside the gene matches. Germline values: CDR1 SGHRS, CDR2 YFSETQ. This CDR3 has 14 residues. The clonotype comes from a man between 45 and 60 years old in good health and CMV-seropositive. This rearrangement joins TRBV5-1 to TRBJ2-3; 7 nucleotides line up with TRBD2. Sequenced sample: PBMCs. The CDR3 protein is CASSLAASGDTQYF. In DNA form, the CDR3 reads TGCGCCAGCAGCTTGGCTGCTAGCGGAGATACGCAGTATTTT.